A single T cell receptor beta chain is shown here with its context. Its antigen is currently unknown. Regarding treatment: some 20 received Ad26.COV2.S at low or high dose, single or two shots; a few received placebo; per-sample allocation not given. Day 63 after the first vaccine or placebo injection was the time point for sampling. This sample stems from a study of Ad26.COV2.S vaccination and SARS-CoV-2 variants. Study background: Of the COV1001 trial arms, the Ad26.COV2.S arm included the donor.

Clones were read by immunoSEQ multiplex PCR, and TCRdb kept only the in-frame ones, dropping some. The table has around 450,000 clones, 75% to 95% seen once. Study observations and caveats: There was reportedly substantial breadth in spike-specific CD8+ and CD4+ T cell responses after vaccination.

The receptor was isolated from a person aged 18-65 years who received the Ad26.COV2.S COVID-19 vaccine or a placebo. This material consisted of peripheral blood, taken in a trial of Ad26.COV2.S vaccine versus placebo.

In DNA form, the CDR3 reads TGTGCCACCGAACCGGGACAGGGGGCGTTCGACAACTCTGGAAACACCATATATTTT. Its protein is CATEPGQGAFDNSGNTIYF. J is TRBJ1-3 and V is TRBV10-3; 12 nucleotides agree with TRBD1. This CDR3 has 19 amino acids. Per the germline V gene, CDR1 is ENHRY and CDR2 is SYGVKD. V shed 10 bases and J 0 bases; nucleotides not matched to a gene: 16.